This note documents a single TCR beta chain sequence. The record originates from a study of blood T cell repertoires in COVID-19. The overall study: Whether acute or convalescent, the COVID-19 samples came from the United States, Italy and Spain.

Sequenced by immunoSEQ multiplex PCR; TCRdb stores in-frame clones only, minus some. The table lists roughly 190,000 clones, under 90% of them singletons. This CDR3 has 15 residues. The V and J ends lost 4 bases and 6 bases respectively, with 19 bases between them. CDR1 and CDR2 from the germline V gene are SGHRS and YFSETQ. J is TRBJ1-1 and V is TRBV5-1; weak D call: TRBD1 (5 bases). This clonotype originated in a human donor in a cohort sampled during active COVID-19. Sequencing input: peripheral blood. CDR3 in amino acids: CASSGGDGAPSEAFF. As DNA, the CDR3 is TGCGCCAGCAGCGGGGGGGACGGAGCTCCCTCTGAAGCTTTCTTT. The complete variable domain, with remaining parts taken from reference TRBV5-1 and TRBJ1-1, reads KAGVTQTPRYLIKTRGQQVTLSCSPISGHRSVSWYQQTPGQGLQFLFEYFSETQRNKGNFPGRFSGRQFSNSRSEMNVSTLELGDSALYLCASSGGDGAPSEAFFGQGTRLTVV.